These 17 T cell receptor beta chains were sequenced from one sample in a study of beta chain features in type 1 diabetes. General study points: Across all four CD4+ subsets, people with type 1 diabetes showed modestly shorter TCRB CDR3s.

Sequencing targeted expressed TCRB transcripts, as all isolated RNA had been reverse transcribed. Profiled with immunoSEQ multiplex PCR; TCRdb holds only in-frame clones, not every one. The table lists around 26,000 clones, more than 65% of them singletons. Antigens of these TCRs are unknown. Material: stem cell memory CD4+ T cells from blood. The receptors shown here come from a woman between 35 and 50 years old with type 1 diabetes.

The count of this clone is one. The J gene is TRBJ1-2, the V gene TRBV7-2; 7 nucleotides line up with TRBD1. The CDR3 loop spans 13 amino acids. J gave up 8 bases and V 5 bases, and 8 bases lay outside the gene matches. CDR1 SGHTA and CDR2 FQGNSA come from the germline V gene. The CDR3 is CASSTGQEQGYTF. CDR3 DNA: TGTGCCAGCAGCACCGGACAGGAGCAGGGCTACACCTTC.

The rearrangement links TRBV11-1 to TRBJ2-1; D possibly corresponds to TRBD1 (5 bases). Germline loops: CDR1 SGHAT, CDR2 FQDESV (reference sequence). The CDR3 runs to 15 residues. Trimming stripped 3 bases from V and 5 bases from J, with 14 bases between. CDR3 amino acids: CASSLGPTPDNEQFF. The CDR3 DNA is TGTGCCAGCAGCTTGGGGCCAACCCCGGACAATGAGCAGTTCTTC.

This chain joins TRBV7-2 and TRBJ1-3, with D perhaps TRBD1 (6 bases). Trimming pared 3 bases from V and 0 bases from J, leaving 12 bases between. The CDR3 loop spans 16 amino acids. Germline values: CDR1 SGHTA, CDR2 FQGNSA. The CDR3 nucleotides are TGTGCCAGCAGCTTCTACCGGACAGCCTCTGGAAACACCATATATTTT. Translation gives CASSFYRTASGNTIYF.

J is TRBJ1-4 and V is TRBV28; the match to TRBD1 covers 8 bases. The CDR3 spans 13 residues. The V and J ends lost 10 bases and 4 bases, in that order; junction bases with no gene match: 5. Germline values: CDR1 MDHEN, CDR2 SYDVKM. The CDR3 DNA is TGTGCCACCACAGGGGGAGATAATGAAAAACTGTTTTTT. Translating it yields CATTGGDNEKLFF.

V is TRBV5-1 and J is TRBJ2-1, with 8 bases identical to TRBD2. CDR1 SGHRS and CDR2 YFSETQ come from the germline V gene. V lost 2 bases to trimming and J lost 1 base; unmatched junction nucleotides: 2. The CDR3 consists of 15 residues. Here the CDR3 DNA reads TGCGCCAGCAGCTTAACGGGGGGGTCCTACAATGAGCAGTTCTTC. As protein: CASSLTGGSYNEQFF.

The CDR3 sequence: CASSSGQTYGYTF. Here the CDR3 DNA reads TGTGCCAGCAGCTCGGGACAGACGTATGGCTACACCTTC. This chain links TRBV7-2 with TRBJ1-2; 7 nucleotides line up with TRBD1. With 4 bases clipped from V and 5 bases from J, the junction kept 4 bases outside the gene matches. The CDR3 consists of 13 residues. The germline V gene encodes CDR1 SGHTA and CDR2 FQGNSA.

V gene TRBV30 combines with J gene TRBJ1-4, with D perhaps matching TRBD1 (5 bases). This CDR3 spans 14 amino acids. Trimming left V 0 bases short and J 3 bases short, with 8 bases between. Germline V CDR1 and CDR2: GTSNPN, SVGIG (reference sequence). The DNA for the CDR3 is TGTGCCTGGAGTGTCGGGGGGGCTAATGAAAAACTGTTTTTT. Residues: CAWSVGGANEKLFF. Filled out from reference TRBV30 and TRBJ1-4, the complete variable domain reads SQTIHQWPATLVQPVGSPLSLECTVEGTSNPNLYWYRQAAGRGLQLLFYSVGIGQISSEVPQNLSASRPQDRQFILSSKKLLLSDSGFYLCAWSVGGANEKLFFGSGTQLSVL.

V gene TRBV9 combines with J gene TRBJ1-1; perhaps TRBD1 as D (6 bases). This CDR3 region has 14 residues. The germline V gene encodes CDR1 SGDLS and CDR2 YYNGEE. V was pared by 3 bases and J by 1 base, with 10 bases between. CDR3 loop: CASSAQTGNTEAFF. CDR3 sequence (DNA): TGTGCCAGCAGCGCCCAGACAGGGAACACTGAAGCTTTCTTT.

The chain has TRBV7-9 and TRBJ1-5; the D is unclear. There are 15 residues in the CDR3. Germline V gene sequence: CDR1 SEHNR, CDR2 FQNEAQ (reference sequence). Trimming left V 0 bases short and J 0 bases short, with 6 bases between. For the CDR3, the DNA is TGTGCCAGCAGCTTAGCGCGGGGTAGCAATCAGCCCCAGCATTTT. Amino acids: CASSLARGSNQPQHF.

The chain is built from TRBV6-6 and TRBJ2-7; TRBD2 matches 10 bases. The CDR3 sequence is 14 residues long. V lost 5 bases to trimming and J lost 5 bases; unmatched junction nucleotides: 6. CDR1 and CDR2 (germline): MNHNY, SVGAGI (reference sequence). This CDR3 reads CASSLAGAANEQYF. The CDR3 DNA reads as TGTGCCAGCAGTCTAGCGGGAGCTGCGAACGAGCAGTACTTC.

This chain links TRBV4-1 with TRBJ2-1; weak D call: TRBD2 (5 bases). Per germline, CDR1 MGHRA and CDR2 YSYEKL. CDR3 length equals 17 residues. The germline V and J ends were trimmed by 0 bases and 0 bases, with 12 bases remaining between them. The CDR3 spells CASSQDWFTSSYNEQFF. The DNA of the CDR3 is TGCGCCAGCAGCCAAGATTGGTTTACTAGCTCCTACAATGAGCAGTTCTTC.

This chain connects TRBV28 to TRBJ1-2; 11 bases are shared with TRBD1. Germline V CDR1 and CDR2: MDHEN, SYDVKM. The CDR3 runs to 15 residues. V shed 4 bases and J 8 bases; nucleotides not matched to a gene: 9. The CDR3 DNA follows: TGTGCCAGCAGTTCGGGACAGGGGGTTCCTCTCGGCTACACCTTC. Protein: CASSSGQGVPLGYTF.

The chain employs TRBV2 and TRBJ2-3, with 8 nucleotides matching TRBD2. This CDR3 is built from 18 residues. V gave up 7 bases and J gave up 2 bases; unmatched junction bases: 17. The V gene's germline CDR1 is SNHLY and CDR2 FYNNEI. CDR3 DNA sequence: TGTGCCAGCACTCAAATGGGGGCGGGAGGCGCAATCACAGATACGCAGTATTTT. This encodes CASTQMGAGGAITDTQYF.

CDR3 DNA: TGTGCCAGCAGCTCGGGACAGGGTCTTGGCTACACCTTC. Its translation: CASSSGQGLGYTF. The rearrangement uses TRBV7-2 and TRBJ1-2; 9 bases are a match to TRBD1. V trimming: 4 bases; J trimming: 7 bases; junction bases outside the gene matches: 4. The CDR3 length is 13 residues. Germline V gene sequence: CDR1 SGHTA, CDR2 FQGNSA.

This clone was seen more than once but under ten times. The V and J genes are TRBV29-1 and TRBJ2-3, with TRBD1 as a possible D gene (6 bases). Germline CDR1 and CDR2: SQVTM and ANQGSEA. This CDR3 is 13 amino acids long. V gave up 0 bases and J gave up 5 bases, with 9 bases separating them. CDR3 sequence: CSVEENREDTQYF. The CDR3 region has the DNA TGCAGCGTTGAAGAGAACAGGGAAGATACGCAGTATTTT.

This clone was seen a handful of times. The V call is TRBV7-9, the J call TRBJ1-3; 9 bases are a match to TRBD1. Germline loops: CDR1 SEHNR, CDR2 FQNEAQ (reference sequence). V shed 4 bases and J 7 bases; nucleotides not matched to a gene: 8. The CDR3 sequence is 15 residues long. The CDR3 DNA is TGTGCCAGCAGCTCTCCCGCGGGACAGGGTAACACCATATATTTT. It codes for CASSSPAGQGNTIYF.

This chain uses TRBV6-6 with TRBJ2-7; 9 bases map to TRBD2. The V gene end was trimmed by 2 bases and the J gene end by 2 bases; junction bases not matched to a gene: 1. The CDR3 contains 14 residues. Germline CDR1 reads MNHNY; CDR2 reads SVGAGI (reference sequence). CDR3 sequence (DNA): TGTGCCAGCAGTTACGGGACTAGCCCCTACGAGCAGTACTTC. Protein sequence: CASSYGTSPYEQYF.